This TCR beta chain stems from a study of shared clonotypes between healthy human individuals. Study details: Each donor's CD8 memory used one plate, CD8 naive two, each CD4 subset three.

The CDR3 is 15 amino acids. V was pared by 0 bases and J by 2 bases, with 10 bases between. The germline V gene encodes CDR1 SGHRS and CDR2 YFSETQ. Tens of thousands of T cell genomes (approximately 0.2 ug DNA) went into each sorted-subset replicate. The method was immunoSEQ multiplex PCR; TCRdb's version includes in-frame clones alone and lacks a portion of them. The repertoire consists of 2,100,000 or so clones, with 90% to 96% occurring once and the leading ten covering around 0.13%. General study results and limits: It was only blood that was sampled, and tissue repertoires likely differ.

For this clone: As yet, its antigen is unknown.

The chain carries TRBV5-1 and TRBJ2-3; D ambiguous. Sequenced input: naive CD4+ T cells sorted from blood. The subset here: CD45RA+ positively selected. The origin of this receptor is a man in his late teens or twenties in good health. The CDR3 bases are TGCGCCAGCAGCTTGGTGGCAGGATTCACAGATACGCAGTATTTT. Translation gives CASSLVAGFTDTQYF.